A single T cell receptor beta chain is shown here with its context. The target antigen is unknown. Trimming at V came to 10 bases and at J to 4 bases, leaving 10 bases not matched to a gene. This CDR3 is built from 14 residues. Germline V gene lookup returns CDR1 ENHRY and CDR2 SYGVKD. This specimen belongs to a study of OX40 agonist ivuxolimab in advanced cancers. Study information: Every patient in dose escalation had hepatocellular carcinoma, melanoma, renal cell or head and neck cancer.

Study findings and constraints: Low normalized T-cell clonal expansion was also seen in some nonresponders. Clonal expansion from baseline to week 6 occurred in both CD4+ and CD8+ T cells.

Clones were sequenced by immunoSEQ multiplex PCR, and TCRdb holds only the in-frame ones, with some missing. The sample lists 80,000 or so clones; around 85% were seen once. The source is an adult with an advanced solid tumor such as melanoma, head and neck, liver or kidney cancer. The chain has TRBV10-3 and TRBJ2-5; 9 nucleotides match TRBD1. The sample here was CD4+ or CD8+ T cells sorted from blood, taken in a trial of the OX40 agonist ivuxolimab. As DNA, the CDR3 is TGTGCCACGACCGAGGGACAGGGTCGAGAGACCCAGTACTTC. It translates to CATTEGQGRETQYF.